Given below is one T cell receptor (beta chain) in context. What it recognizes is unknown. Participants with major medical conditions, Axis I/II comorbidities, regular medication or illicit drug use were excluded. Around 28 ml of peripheral blood was collected per donor. This sample was included in a study of untreated major depressive disorder. General observations from the study: Compared with controls, depressed patients showed more TRBV05-01 (Vbeta 5.1) usage in CD4+ T cells.

TCRdb keeps only in-frame clones here, not all; method: immunoSEQ multiplex PCR. The sample holds about 13,000 clones, about 93% seen once. This CDR3 spans 12 amino acids. Germline V gene lookup returns CDR1 MNHNS and CDR2 SASEGT. V was pared by 9 bases and J by 1 base, with 2 bases of the junction left unmatched. Material for sequencing was CD4+ T cells from PBMCs. The clonotype originates from a woman aged 25 to 39 with major depressive disorder. J is TRBJ2-7 and V is TRBV6-1; 8 nucleotides line up with TRBD1. Here the CDR3 DNA reads TGTGCCAGTGGGACAGGTTCCTACGAGCAGTACTTC. This sequence encodes CASGTGSYEQYF.